The 15 T cell receptor beta chains reported below all come from one sample, sequenced in a study of CXCR3-negative and CXCR3-positive naive CD8 T cells. No antigens are known for them. 5' RACE with UMI labels generated the TRB cDNA libraries. TCRdb re-called the 5' RACE reads and catalogs CDR3 proteins one per entry, DNA excluded. The listing contains some 68,000 distinct CDR3 sequences. Broader study findings: CXCR3-positive naive cells carried more hydrophobic TRB CDR3s than CXCR3-negative ones.

The sample taken for sequencing was naive CXCR3+ CD8+ T cells from blood. Stated subset: CD45RO-CCR7+CD27+CD95- naive CD8+ T cells expressing CXCR3 (TNR3+). All receptors derive from a human donor in good health. Some clones in this sample may be carry-over from other donors' samples.

The chain links TRBV29-1 to TRBJ2-4; TCRdb selects TRBD1, and the lack of DNA leaves this call unchecked. CDR1 is SQVTM and CDR2 is ANQGSEA in the germline V gene. The CDR3 consists of 13 residues. CDR3 residues: CSVGPGTENIQYF.

This chain connects TRBV10-3 to TRBJ2-1; TCRdb proposes TRBD2, but this gene call is untestable without DNA. CDR1 and CDR2 (germline): ENHRY, SYGVKD. The CDR3 has 15 residues. CDR3 amino acids: CATLLGLAGFNEQFF.

Here the CDR3 reads CASSIGQRGEPDTQYF. The gene calls are TRBV19 and TRBJ2-3; TCRdb's D gene call, TRBD2, goes unchecked for lack of DNA. Per germline, CDR1 LNHDA and CDR2 SQIVND (reference sequence). The CDR3 has 16 amino acids.

The chain joins TRBV7-9 to TRBJ1-2; the D call of TRBD1 rests on TCRdb alone, since no DNA is present to check it. The CDR3 contains 15 residues. Germline V gene lookup returns CDR1 SEHNR and CDR2 FQNEAQ (reference sequence). CDR3 protein: CASSIGTGSFYGYTF.

The V and J genes are TRBV15 and TRBJ1-2; TCRdb selects TRBD1, and the lack of DNA leaves this call unchecked. The CDR3 covers 15 residues. In germline, CDR1 is LNHNV, CDR2 YYDKDF (reference sequence). The CDR3 sequence: CATSRDRGGPYGYTF.

The V call is TRBV28, the J call TRBJ1-5; TCRdb outputs TRBD1, but without DNA this stays unchecked. Germline lookup yields CDR1 MDHEN and CDR2 SYDVKM. The CDR3 runs to 14 residues. The CDR3 reads CASRKGASNQPQHF. The full variable domain, with the rest looked up from reference TRBV28 and TRBJ1-5, is DVKVTQSSRYLVKRTGEKVFLECVQDMDHENMFWYRQDPGLGLRLIYFSYDVKMKEKGDIPEGYSVSREKKERFSLILESASTNQTSMYLCASRKGASNQPQHFGDGTRLSIL.

This chain links TRBV23-1 with TRBJ2-1; TCRdb picks TRBD1, but there is no DNA to check that call. TRBV23-1 is assigned to the ORF class and has an uncertain function. CDR3 length: 18 amino acids. This chain's CDR3 is CASSQSPGESWGDNEQFF.

Here the CDR3 reads CASSDELARQFF. J is TRBJ2-1 and V is TRBV25-1; TCRdb's D call of TRBD2 is untestable without DNA. The CDR3 has 12 amino acids. CDR1 MGHDK and CDR2 SYGVNS come from the germline V gene.

This clonotype shows up as medium-sized by frequency. The chain uses TRBV11-2 and TRBJ2-2; TCRdb's D gene call, TRBD1, goes unchecked for lack of DNA. This CDR3 comprises 14 residues. Germline loops: CDR1 SGHAT, CDR2 FQNNGV. The CDR3 here is CASKRNRWPGELFF.

The rearrangement joins TRBV7-6 to TRBJ2-3; TCRdb selects TRBD1, and the lack of DNA leaves this call unchecked. The germline V gene encodes CDR1 SGHVS and CDR2 FNYEAQ. The CDR3 is 16 amino acids. CDR3 residues: CASSLAGDPYADTQYF.

The gene calls are TRBV29-1 and TRBJ2-1; TCRdb's assignment of TRBD1 cannot be checked, as there is no DNA. This CDR3 contains 16 residues. Germline V gives CDR1 SQVTM, CDR2 ANQGSEA. The CDR3 region is CSVEDLLGTANNEQFF.

This chain uses TRBV27 with TRBJ2-5. CDR3 length equals 13 residues. CDR1 is MNHEY and CDR2 is SMNVEV in the germline V gene (reference sequence). The CDR3 spells CASSLYVLEPQYF.

V is TRBV5-1 and J is TRBJ2-3; TCRdb's D gene call, TRBD1, goes unchecked for lack of DNA. The CDR3 loop spans 15 amino acids. The V gene's germline CDR1 is SGHRS and CDR2 YFSETQ. The chain's CDR3 is CASSPWTASTDTQYF.

The J gene is TRBJ2-1, the V gene TRBV11-3; TCRdb lists TRBD1, though no DNA is available to test this call. CDR1 and CDR2 from the germline V gene are SGHNT and YENEEA. The CDR3 has 16 residues. CDR3: CASSLEGDLLGGEKFF.

This rearrangement joins TRBV12-3 or TRBV12-4 to TRBJ2-3; the D call from TCRdb, TRBD2, cannot be confirmed without DNA. CDR3 length: 14 residues. This CDR3 is CASSLGLQADTQYF.